One T cell receptor (beta chain) is described in this entry. No antigen is known for it. Germline is not matched at one junction end, which may reflect a read error. Library prep was done by the immunoSEQ multiplex PCR assay. The multiplex PCR relied on a mix of 60 forward primers for TCR Vbeta segments and 13 reverse primers for TCR Jbeta segments. The CDR3 region of rearranged TCR beta genes was amplified from genomic DNA with a multiplex PCR assay. On the Illumina HiSeq System, the amplified TCR beta libraries were sequenced as 87-base-pair reads. The study's processing was this. In a later analysis, roughly 80 million unique TCR beta chains were counted across the roughly 670 repertoires, and around 11 million of these chains were shared by at least two donors. A nearest-neighbor algorithm error-corrected the raw reads and collapsed the reads into unique sequences, merging closely related sequences to remove PCR and sequencing errors. To assign V, D and J gene segments, CDR3 sequences were aligned to IMGT reference sequences. For a sequence to be retained, a match of at least six nucleotides to both a V gene segment and a J gene segment was required. Rearrangements were called productive when the CDR3 lacked stop codons and stayed in frame with V and J; all others were non-productive. Following IMGT convention, CDR3 was defined as the stretch from the second conserved V-encoded cysteine up to the conserved J-encoded phenylalanine. Sequences without an unambiguous match to a single V gene segment were excluded from the earlier analysis of over 500 of the donors. An earlier analysis of fewer than 750 of the donors called V segments functional above 56.7% productive rearrangements and segregating when the between-donor standard deviation exceeded 5%. To diagnose cytomegalovirus status from the catalog of TCR beta chain sequences, a statistical classification framework was built. In a later analysis, TCR nucleotide sequences were compared against IMGT/GENE-DB human TR gene sequences so that V and J genes could be assigned. In a later analysis, CDR3 sequences and most-parsimonious VDJ recombination scenarios were assigned using the TCRdist pipeline. In a later analysis, every TCR beta chain was defined by the combination of its CDR3 amino acid sequence and its V-gene family, and reads without a unique V-gene family were dropped. To address suspected cross-contamination and a sequencing artifact, a later analysis removed a few hundred highly shared, low-generation-probability nucleotide sequences. In a later analysis, a clonal expansion index for each public chain was calculated from normalized within-repertoire ranks of inferred template counts. A later analysis computed generation probabilities with a VDJ recombination model fitted to out-of-frame rearrangements, and checked the results against IGoR. Hypergeometric tests were used in a later analysis to score TCR-TCR, TCR-HLA and TCR-CMV co-occurrence, with a repertoire-size bias correction applied to the TCR pairs. False discovery rates were estimated in a later analysis by permuting HLA or CMV assignments 20 times. In a later analysis, co-occurring TCRs were grouped using DBSCAN, with TCRdist sequence similarity added in when clustering inside HLA-allele-positive subsets. Co-occurrence clustering excluded repertoires with fewer than 30,000 or more than 120,000 public chains, plus five with anomalous nucleotide sharing. Drawn from immuneACCESS, this table holds only the in-frame rearrangements with V and J called that TCRdb kept. Clones are partly lost; checked studies trace under half to an unresolved V gene and leave the rest unexplained. V, J and clone size are taken as reported in that table, and D and trimming were inferred from the DNA itself. Counted in this sample were roughly 250,000 clones; almost 85% of them appeared once. Together, the top ten hold 1.5% to 2% of the sample.

The data stem from a study of cytomegalovirus exposure and HLA in healthy donors (dated by TCRdb to 2017 to 2019). General notes on the study: An earlier analysis of several hundred of the donors reported approximately 270 Gb of sequence data and 117 million unique TCR beta sequences from about 200 million T cells. Donor age, sex, ethnicity and CMV serostatus were compiled alongside the repertoire data. An earlier analysis of roughly 600 of the donors used high-throughput TCR beta sequencing to judge whether each TCR beta V gene segment behaved as functional or pseudogenic. High-throughput TCR immunosequencing, statistical association of individual TCRs with disease status, and machine learning were combined to predict cytomegalovirus infection status. Along with the roughly 710-subject first cohort, a separate validation cohort of roughly 110 different subjects was used. The study aimed to test whether signatures of past pathogen exposure could be identified by cataloging public T cell receptors. The study profiled the T cell repertoires of hundreds of subjects by immunosequencing and related them to cytomegalovirus serostatus. Rather than using new phenotypic data, the later analysis identified candidate immune exposures from TCR beta sequences and from how often those sequences occurred across donors. Around 300 gigabases of sequencing data and some 85 million unique TCR sequences were included in an early release covering around 600 HLA-typed donors. Because of strong linkage in the cohort, four to six DR-DQ haplotypes were treated as single units for association and clustering. Both class I and class II loci were covered by HLA typing, at four-digit resolution. Typing coverage varied by locus: about 629-640 donors for A, B, C, DRB1 and DQB1; more than 500 for DQA1; 600 to 610 for DPA1; around 490 for DPB1. A later genetic analysis used genome-wide SNP genotypes for about 55% of the 666 donors, treating that subset as a discovery cohort. A later analysis re-analyzed previously published TCR beta repertoires from about 600 donors and added high-resolution HLA genotyping to study TCR occurrence patterns. Every repertoire in the discovery cohort had been generated on one and the same sequencing platform. The genetic ancestry cluster associated with self-reported Caucasian donors included roughly four fifths of the approximately 430 genotyped donors. Across around 400 genotyped donors of the cohort, an average of about 240,000 unique TCR beta nucleotide sequences per donor were sequenced, and 15% to 20% of those sequences were non-productive. Study-wide findings and limitations: In vitro tests confirmed that three of the cytomegalovirus-associated TCR beta chains recognize cytomegalovirus antigens. CMV serostatus was the only immune exposure information available for the cohort. A later genetic analysis associated a missense DCLRE1C variant with V-gene and J-gene trimming of TCR beta chains, and an independent cohort replicated the association. HLA typing was unavailable for some donors at each locus, so association tests used only the typed subset. Correlated functional status among segregating V segments might be attributable to linkage disequilibrium, but an unknown experimental factor could not be ruled out. The study gave a list of around 170 TCR beta chains associated with cytomegalovirus. When HLA alleles, especially DR and DQ, strongly co-occurred, attributing TCR associations to individual alleles was difficult. A further reported finding was that TCR beta sequences accurately predicted the HLA-A and HLA-B alleles for most subjects in the first cohort. A group of highly shared sequence variants was considered likely to be a technical artifact of the sequencing pipeline. According to a later analysis, TCR association rates differed among HLA loci, with DRB1 alleles showing the most associated TCRs and HLA-C alleles showing the fewest. Because counts were too low, approximately 18 rarely observed V segments, including chromosome 9 orphons, were excluded from the earlier analysis of 587 of the donors. In this cohort, only TCR beta chains were sequenced, and detectable features were limited by the absence of alpha or paired-chain data. The classifier was reported to diagnose cytomegalovirus status with high specificity and sensitivity in both the original and validation cohorts. The presence/absence analyses assumed that sequencing depth was roughly uniform across donors, and that assumption may not be true. In an earlier analysis of approximately 590 of the donors, most TCR beta V segments appeared in productive rearrangements about 87% or about 30% of the time, broadly matching IMGT annotations. Compared with the 666-donor mean, donors in an Asian-associated ancestry cluster had fewer N-insertions in productive TCRs, according to a later genetic analysis. A later analysis associated roughly 17,000 TCR beta sequences with specific HLA alleles at a false discovery rate of 0.05. Some IMGT-functional V segments, including TRBV6-2 and TRBV6-3, could not be distinguished by the 87-base-pair reads and were therefore excluded. Most CMV-associated TCR beta chains appeared to be HLA-restricted in a later analysis, and the HLA associations seemed to be driven largely by CMV exposure. In a later analysis, HLA-associated TCR beta chains showed more clonal expansion and lower generation probabilities than non-associated chains that were equally common. According to a later analysis, parvovirus B19, influenza, CMV and Epstein-Barr virus appeared linked to several top co-occurrence clusters. According to the authors, the approach could potentially be generalized to other disease states and immunological phenotypes. Most TCR sequences were seen in very few donors, while some public TCRs were found in many individuals.

CDR1 and CDR2 (SEHNR, FQNEAQ) derive from the germline V gene (reference sequence). Spanning cysteine to phenylalanine, the CDR3 consists of 12 amino acids. Left in the record is the CDR3 DNA by itself, 36 bases read in frame from the first base. The cohort comprised 550 to 700 healthy bone marrow donors. At the time of sampling, all cohort members were nominally healthy, though unrecorded immune exposures were likely present. The donor was CMV seropositive and belonged to the group of 250 to 300 seropositive cohort members. Each donor provided a peripheral blood sample, and peripheral blood mononuclear cells were used for TCR beta sequencing. Genomic DNA extraction from the blood cell samples was performed with the Qiagen DNeasy Blood Extraction Kit.

The sequence was collected from a woman aged 40 to 50 in good health and CMV-seropositive. The sequence is built from TRBV7-9 and TRBJ2-1; the junction holds 7 bases that match TRBD1. Sequencing was carried out using PBMCs. The CDR3 loop reads CSSSSDRAEQFF. The DNA is as follows: TGTTCCAGCAGCTCTGACAGGGCCGAGCAGTTCTTC.